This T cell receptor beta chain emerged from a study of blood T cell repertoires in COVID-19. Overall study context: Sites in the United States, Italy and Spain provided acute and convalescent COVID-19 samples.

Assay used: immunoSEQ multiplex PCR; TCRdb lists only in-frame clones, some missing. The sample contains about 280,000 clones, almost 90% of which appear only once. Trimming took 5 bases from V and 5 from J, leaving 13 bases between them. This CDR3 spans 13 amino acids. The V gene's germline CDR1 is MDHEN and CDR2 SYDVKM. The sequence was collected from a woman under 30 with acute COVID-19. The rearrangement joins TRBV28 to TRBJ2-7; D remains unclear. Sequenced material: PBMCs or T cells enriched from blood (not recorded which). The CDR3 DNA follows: TGTGCCAGCAGTCTAACACAGCCCAACGAGCAGTACTTC. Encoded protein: CASSLTQPNEQYF.